A selection of T cell receptor beta chains follows, all from one sample in a study of blood T cell repertoires in COVID-19. Data came from immunoSEQ multiplex PCR; TCRdb stores just in-frame clones and leaves some out. The repertoire includes about 150,000 clones, roughly nine tenths of them detected once, and about 2.4% sits in the top ten. The specimen was peripheral blood. These receptors all come from a woman aged 70-85 years with acute or convalescent COVID-19. CDR3s include the opening cysteine and the closing phenylalanine or tryptophan. D genes are given only for firm matches. Expanded clones are given a class, and other clones once, few, many or no size at all.

TRBV10-3,TRBD2,-,TRBJ2-5,CAIRGGSETQYF,TGTGCCATCAGGGGAGGGTCAGAGACCCAGTACTTC
TRBV4-3,-,-,TRBJ1-3,CASSQDQGLFSGNTIYF,TGCGCCAGCAGCCAAGATCAGGGTCTTTTCTCTGGAAACACCATATATTTT
TRBV9,TRBD2,-,TRBJ2-3,CASSGPLGGGPSTDTQYF,TGTGCCAGCAGCGGACCCCTGGGCGGGGGGCCTAGCACAGATACGCAGTATTTT
TRBV27,-,-,TRBJ1-5,CASSNTGQGYAQPQHF,TGTGCCAGCAGTAATACGGGACAAGGATACGCTCAGCCCCAGCATTTT
TRBV24-1,-,-,TRBJ2-1,CATSDLKGDAYNEQFF,TGTGCCACCAGTGATTTGAAGGGGGACGCTTACAATGAGCAGTTCTTC
TRBV7-9,-,-,TRBJ1-2,CASSLPTGGYTF,TGTGCCAGCAGCCTACCGACAGGAGGCTACACCTTC
TRBV7-3,TRBD2,-,TRBJ2-3,CASSLLAGRTDTQYF,TGTGCCAGCAGCTTACTAGCGGGGCGTACAGATACGCAGTATTTT
TRBV12-3/TRBV12-4,TRBD1,few,TRBJ1-1,CASSRQGGEAFF,TGTGCCAGCAGTCGACAGGGGGGCGAGGCTTTCTTT
TRBV6-6,TRBD1,once,TRBJ1-5,CASRTGSNQPQHF,TGTGCCAGCCGGACAGGCTCCAATCAGCCCCAGCATTTT
TRBV30,-,-,TRBJ1-6,CAWRVPSSYNSPLHF,TGTGCCTGGAGGGTCCCGAGCTCCTATAATTCACCCCTCCACTTT
TRBV5-1,-,-,TRBJ1-1,CASSFQAGVATEAFF,TGCGCCAGCAGCTTTCAAGCAGGGGTGGCTACTGAAGCTTTCTTT
TRBV9,-,-,TRBJ2-1,CASSVGGSANEQFF,TGTGCCAGCAGCGTAGGCGGTAGCGCCAATGAGCAGTTCTTC
TRBV28,TRBD1,-,TRBJ1-4,CASSFRGQDEKLFF,TGTGCCAGCAGTTTCAGGGGGCAGGATGAAAAACTGTTTTTT
TRBV19,-,-,TRBJ2-2,CASRDTGRPNTGELFF,TGTGCCAGTAGAGACACAGGCCGCCCGAACACCGGGGAGCTGTTTTTT
TRBV19,TRBD1,-,TRBJ1-1,CASSIVTGGVAFF,TGTGCCAGTAGTATCGTGACAGGGGGCGTAGCTTTCTTT
TRBV7-8,TRBD1,few,TRBJ1-1,CASSPQGQKNTEAFF,TGTGCCAGCAGCCCACAGGGACAGAAGAACACTGAAGCTTTCTTT
TRBV18,TRBD2,-,TRBJ2-3,CASSRTSGASTDTQYF,TGTGCCAGCTCACGGACTAGCGGGGCTAGCACAGATACGCAGTATTTT
TRBV5-6,-,once,TRBJ2-5,CASSKQNQETQYF,TGTGCCAGCAGCAAACAAAATCAAGAGACCCAGTACTTC
TRBV6-5,-,-,TRBJ1-1,CASSYGRGGNTEAFF,TGTGCCAGCAGTTACGGGAGGGGAGGGAACACTGAAGCTTTCTTT
TRBV5-6,-,once,TRBJ2-1,CASSLVLGSLVHNEQFF,TGTGCCAGCAGCTTGGTTCTGGGGAGTTTGGTGCACAATGAGCAGTTCTTC
TRBV6-5,-,-,TRBJ2-2,CASSLRRGTGELFF,TGTGCCAGCAGCCTGAGAAGGGGCACCGGGGAGCTGTTTTTT
TRBV5-6,TRBD1,-,TRBJ2-7,CASSEDRGHNEQYF,TGTGCCAGCAGCGAGGACAGGGGGCATAACGAGCAGTACTTC
TRBV4-2,TRBD2,few,TRBJ2-1,CASSQDLAGAYNEQFF,TGTGCCAGCAGCCAAGATCTAGCGGGGGCCTACAATGAGCAGTTCTTC
TRBV7-9,TRBD1,-,TRBJ1-1,CASSNSGGTEAFF,TGTGCCAGCAGCAATTCAGGGGGCACTGAAGCTTTCTTT
TRBV3-1/TRBV3-2,-,-,TRBJ1-3,CASSQEQRSGNTIYF,TGTGCCAGCAGCCAAGAGCAGCGCTCTGGAAACACCATATATTTT
TRBV30,-,-,TRBJ1-1,CAWSSRRRDVTEAFF,TGTGCCTGGAGTAGTCGTCGGAGGGATGTCACTGAAGCTTTCTTT
TRBV11-3,TRBD2,once,TRBJ2-5,CASSRERGAGETQYF,TGTGCCAGCAGCCGCGAGCGGGGGGCGGGGGAGACCCAGTACTTC
TRBV4-3,-,-,TRBJ1-2,CASSQVVHSGYTF,TGCGCCAGCAGCCAAGTGGTCCATAGTGGCTACACCTTC
TRBV25-1,-,-,TRBJ2-3,CASSLLVSTDTQYF,TGTGCCAGCAGCTTACTAGTCTCGACAGATACGCAGTATTTT
TRBV28,-,-,TRBJ1-4,CASSPTHDRWSEKLFF,TGTGCCAGCAGTCCCACCCACGACAGGTGGAGTGAAAAACTGTTTTTT
TRBV2,TRBD1,-,TRBJ2-2,CASTPGQGITGELFF,TGTGCCAGCACGCCGGGACAGGGGATCACCGGGGAGCTGTTTTTT
TRBV5-3,-,-,TRBJ1-2,CARSPGGEEVNGYTF,TGTGCCAGAAGCCCGGGGGGAGAGGAGGTTAACGGCTACACCTTC
TRBV7-9,TRBD1,few,TRBJ2-7,CASSLGTVTPYEQYF,TGTGCCAGCAGTCTCGGGACAGTTACCCCCTACGAGCAGTACTTC
TRBV5-1,TRBD1,once,TRBJ1-2,CASSPLTGSYGYTF,TGCGCCAGCAGCCCCCTGACAGGGAGCTATGGCTACACCTTC
TRBV14,-,-,TRBJ1-3,CASSVRTVREAGDTIYF,TGTGCCAGCAGCGTCCGGACGGTCCGGGAGGCGGGGGACACCATATATTTT
TRBV24-1,-,-,TRBJ2-7,CATSDLTGVQYF,TGTGCCACCAGTGATTTGACGGGGGTGCAGTACTTC
TRBV28,TRBD1,-,TRBJ1-4,CASSLGQGVEKLFF,TGTGCCAGCAGTTTAGGACAGGGGGTTGAAAAACTGTTTTTT
TRBV29-1,TRBD2,-,TRBJ2-2,CSVGLAGGTGELFF,TGCAGCGTGGGACTAGCGGGGGGTACCGGGGAGCTGTTTTTT
TRBV5-1,-,-,TRBJ2-1,CASSYWAGATYDWFF,TGCGCCAGCAGCTACTGGGCGGGGGCGACCTATGATTGGTTCTTC
TRBV5-4,TRBD1,-,TRBJ2-5,CASSRGTGQQETQYF,TGTGCCAGCAGCCGTGGGACAGGGCAACAAGAGACCCAGTACTTC
TRBV28,TRBD2,-,TRBJ2-3,CASSSLAGRTDTQYF,TGTGCCAGCAGTTCCCTAGCGGGGCGCACAGATACGCAGTATTTT
TRBV11-2,-,-,TRBJ2-7,CASSQPTPSAEQYF,TGTGCCAGCAGCCAGCCGACTCCCAGCGCCGAGCAGTACTTC
TRBV6-5,TRBD1,once,TRBJ1-2,CAVGGFNYGYTF,TGTGCCGTAGGGGGCTTCAACTATGGCTACACCTTC
TRBV14,-,-,TRBJ2-3,CASSQWGRVTDTQYF,TGTGCCAGCAGCCAATGGGGGCGCGTCACAGATACGCAGTATTTT
TRBV2,-,-,TRBJ1-3,CATEPTGTSGNTIYF,TGTGCCACCGAACCGACCGGGACAAGTGGAAACACCATATATTTT
TRBV30,-,-,TRBJ2-2,CAWSVWRGNTGELFF,TGTGCCTGGAGTGTTTGGCGGGGGAACACCGGGGAGCTGTTTTTT
TRBV19,-,-,TRBJ1-3,CASRLTGSGNTIYF,TGTGCCAGTAGATTAACTGGCTCTGGAAACACCATATATTTT
TRBV2,TRBD2,-,TRBJ2-3,CASGRLAGDKDTQYF,TGTGCCAGCGGACGGCTAGCGGGGGATAAAGATACGCAGTATTTT
TRBV7-2,-,-,TRBJ1-4,CASSLHPGHQGGELFF,TGTGCCAGCAGTTTACACCCGGGCCACCAGGGTGGGGAACTGTTTTTT
TRBV19,TRBD1,-,TRBJ1-6,CASSIGQGGSPLHF,TGTGCCAGTAGTATCGGACAGGGAGGTTCACCCCTCCACTTT
TRBV11-2,-,-,TRBJ1-2,CASSLQGNYGYTF,TGTGCCAGCAGCTTACAGGGGAACTATGGCTACACCTTC
TRBV11-2,TRBD1,-,TRBJ1-6,CASSLQGTGIISPLHF,TGTGCCAGCAGCCTGCAGGGGACAGGTATTATTTCACCCCTCCACTTT
TRBV25-1,-,once,TRBJ2-7,CASSGRGQGVYEQYF,TGTGCCAGCAGTGGGAGGGGGCAGGGGGTCTACGAGCAGTACTTC